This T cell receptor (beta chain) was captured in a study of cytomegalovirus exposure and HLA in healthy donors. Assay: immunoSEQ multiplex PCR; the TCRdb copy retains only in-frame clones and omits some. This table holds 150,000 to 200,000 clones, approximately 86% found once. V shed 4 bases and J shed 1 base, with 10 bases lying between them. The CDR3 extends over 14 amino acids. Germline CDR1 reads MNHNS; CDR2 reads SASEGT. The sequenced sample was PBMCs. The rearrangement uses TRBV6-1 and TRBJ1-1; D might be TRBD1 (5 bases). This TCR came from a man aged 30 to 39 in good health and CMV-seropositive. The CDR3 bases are TGTGCCAGCAGTGTGGGAGGGGCGAACACTGAAGCTTTCTTT. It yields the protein CASSVGGANTEAFF.